This T cell receptor beta chain was captured by sequencing in a study of glioma-infiltrating T cells after dendritic cell vaccination. Data came from immunoSEQ multiplex PCR; TCRdb stores just in-frame clones and leaves some out. The repertoire holds about 92,000 clones, with approximately 84% as singletons. Per germline, CDR1 SEHNR and CDR2 FQNEAQ (reference sequence). This CDR3 comprises 14 residues. The germline V and J ends were trimmed by 2 bases and 7 bases, with 11 bases remaining between them. The sequence derives from a human donor with glioblastoma. The chain uses TRBV7-9 and TRBJ2-2; D is perhaps TRBD2 (6 bases). The sequencing used blood, collected before dendritic cell vaccination. This CDR3 reads CASSLTLANGELFF. The CDR3 DNA follows: TGTGCCAGCAGCTTAACCCTAGCGAACGGGGAGCTGTTTTTT.